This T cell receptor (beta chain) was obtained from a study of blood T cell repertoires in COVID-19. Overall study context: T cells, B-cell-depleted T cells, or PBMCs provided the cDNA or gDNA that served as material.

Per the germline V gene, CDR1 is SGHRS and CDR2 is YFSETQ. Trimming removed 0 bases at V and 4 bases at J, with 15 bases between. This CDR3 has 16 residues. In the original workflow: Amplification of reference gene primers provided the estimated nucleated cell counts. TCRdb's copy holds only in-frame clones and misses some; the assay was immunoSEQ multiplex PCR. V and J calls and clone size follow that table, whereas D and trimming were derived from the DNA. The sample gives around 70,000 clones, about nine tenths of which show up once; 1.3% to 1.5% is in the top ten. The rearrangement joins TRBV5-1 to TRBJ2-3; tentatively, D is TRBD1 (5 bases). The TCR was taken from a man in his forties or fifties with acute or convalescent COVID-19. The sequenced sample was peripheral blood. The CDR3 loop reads CASSLGSGNSADTQYF. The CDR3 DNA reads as TGCGCCAGCAGCTTGGGGTCAGGGAACAGCGCAGATACGCAGTATTTT.